These 25 T cell receptor beta chains were sequenced from one sample in a study of T-cell reconstitution after alpha-beta-depleted transplantation in children. This sample's TCRbeta library carried unique molecular identifier barcodes. A single record per CDR3 protein comes from TCRdb applying MiXCR to the PCR reads. The sample lists around 190,000 distinct CDR3 sequences, approximately 6.9% occurring once. Sequencing used PBMCs, obtained before TCRalphabeta/CD19-depleted stem cell transplant. Receptors originate from a boy aged 2-9 years with acute lymphoblastic leukemia, due to receive a stem cell transplant.

This clonotype was observed many times. V gene TRBV28 combines with J gene TRBJ2-7; 15 nucleotides line up with TRBD2. Trimming removed 3 bases from V and 6 bases from J; junction bases left unmatched: 3. The length of the CDR3 is 15 residues. Germline V CDR1 and CDR2: MDHEN, SYDVKM. The CDR3 loop is CASSFRTSGRGEQYF. The CDR3, as DNA: TGTGCCAGCAGTTTTCGGACTAGCGGGAGGGGCGAGCAGTACTTC.

This clonotype was seen ten or more times. The V call is TRBV12-5, the J call TRBJ2-2; D gene uncertain. Trimming cost V 1 base and J 6 bases, with 3 bases left between them. The CDR3 sequence is 12 residues long. Per germline, CDR1 LGHNT and CDR2 FRNRAP. As DNA, the CDR3 is TGTGCTAGTGGTTTGGGTCCCGGGGAGCTGTTTTTT. Its translation: CASGLGPGELFF. Full variable domain (outside the CDR3, taken from reference TRBV12-5 and TRBJ2-2): DARVTQTPRHKVTEMGQEVTMRCQPILGHNTVFWYRQTMMQGLELLAYFRNRAPLDDSGMPKDRFSAEMPDATLATLKIQPSEPRDSAVYFCASGLGPGELFFGEGSRLTVL.

On this clonotype: It may be a read error: a sequence one base away is much more abundant. The J gene is TRBJ2-2, the V gene TRBV12-3 or TRBV12-4; D possibly matches TRBD1 or TRBD2 (6 bases each). This CDR3 is built from 16 residues. V lost 0 bases, J lost 13 bases, and 21 bases lay in between. The CDR3 here is CASSLAGRDNKEGLFF. The DNA for the CDR3 is TGTGCCAGCAGTTTAGCAGGGCGGGACAATAAGGAGGGGCTGTTTTTT.

The table lists this clonotype with many counts. The chain joins TRBV7-9 to TRBJ1-1; D unresolved. CDR3 length: 12 amino acids. From germline, CDR1 is SEHNR and CDR2 FQNEAQ (reference sequence). V lost 5 bases, J lost 8 bases, and 12 bases lay in between. The CDR3 here is CASSQSGTEAFF. Written as DNA, the CDR3 is TGTGCCAGCAGCCAATCAGGCACCGAAGCTTTCTTT.

In regard to this clonotype: One base away lies a much larger clone, so this may be a sequencing read error. The chain employs TRBV7-8 and TRBJ2-3, with no clear D. The CDR3 sequence is 12 residues long. The germline V gene encodes CDR1 SGHVS and CDR2 FQNEAQ. The CDR3 DNA reads as TGTGCCGGCAGCAGAATAGGGAACACGCAGTATTTT. Translation gives CAGSRIGNTQYF.

In this sample, this clonotype turned up many times. The chain employs TRBV28 and TRBJ2-5; 9 positions agree with TRBD1. The ends lost 4 bases at V and 5 bases at J; junction bases unmatched: 8. Germline CDR1 and CDR2: MDHEN and SYDVKM. This CDR3 has 15 amino acids. The CDR3 protein is CASSYRGRGDETQYF. The CDR3 region has the DNA TGTGCCAGCAGTTACAGGGGGCGAGGGGACGAGACCCAGTACTTC.

In its sample, this clonotype was seen many times. The rearrangement links TRBV18 to TRBJ2-7; 7 positions agree with TRBD2. Trimming at V came to 8 bases and at J to 2 bases, leaving 3 bases not matched to a gene. Germline CDR1 reads KGHSH; CDR2 reads LQKENI. The length of the CDR3 is 12 residues. CDR3 sequence reads: CASRGGTYEQYF. For the CDR3, the DNA is TGTGCCAGCCGCGGGGGTACCTACGAGCAGTACTTC.

This clonotype has only a few counts. The gene calls are TRBV11-2 and TRBJ2-3, with D possibly being TRBD2 (6 bases). CDR3 length: 18 amino acids. V lost 1 base to trimming and J lost 2 bases, with 19 bases between them. Germline-derived CDR1 and CDR2 are SGHAT and FQNNGV. DNA of the CDR3: TGTGCCAGCAGCTTAGGAGGGGCTAGCGCTGCGCACACAGATACGCAGTATTTT. Protein sequence: CASSLGGASAAHTDTQYF. Using reference TRBV11-2 and TRBJ2-3 for the parts outside the CDR3, the full variable domain is EAGVAQSPRYKIIEKRQSVAFWCNPISGHATLYWYQQILGQGPKLLIQFQNNGVVDDSQLPKDRFSAERLKGVDSTLKIQPAKLEDSAVYLCASSLGGASAAHTDTQYFGPGTRLTVL.

This clonotype has ten or more counts. Written as DNA, the CDR3 is TGTGCCAGCAGTTTAGAGAACTACAATGAGCAGTTCTTC. Translating it yields CASSLENYNEQFF. The chain uses TRBV12-3 or TRBV12-4 and TRBJ2-1; D uncertain. This CDR3 spans 13 amino acids. Trimming took 1 base from V and 3 from J, leaving 4 bases between them.

The J gene is TRBJ2-7, the V gene TRBV12-3 or TRBV12-4; D is ambiguous. The CDR3 runs 14 residues. V gave up 3 bases and J gave up 4 bases, with 13 bases separating them. In DNA form, the CDR3 reads TGTGCCAGCAGTTTGGGGTATCGCACTTACGAGCAGTACTTC. Amino acid sequence: CASSLGYRTYEQYF.

This clonotype was recorded many times. The rearrangement joins TRBV20-1 to TRBJ1-6; maybe TRBD1 (5 bases). The CDR3 contains 16 residues. The V end lost 6 bases, the J end lost 0 bases, and 15 bases lay between the germline ends. Germline CDR1 and CDR2: DFQATT and SNEGSKA (reference sequence). CDR3 in amino acids: CSARGSESSYNSPLHF. The DNA for the CDR3 is TGCAGTGCGAGGGGCAGCGAAAGCTCCTATAATTCACCCCTCCACTTT.

This clonotype was counted many times. This chain connects TRBV4-3 to TRBJ2-1; D not resolved. Germline V gene lookup returns CDR1 LGHNA and CDR2 YSLEER. The length of the CDR3 is 16 residues. The germline V and J ends were trimmed by 0 bases and 0 bases, with 9 bases remaining between them. The CDR3 coding sequence is TGCGCCAGCAGCCAAGATGCTGTGGGCTCCTACAATGAGCAGTTCTTC. Its protein product is CASSQDAVGSYNEQFF.

This clonotype was observed at least ten times. V and J are TRBV28 and TRBJ2-7, with D perhaps matching TRBD1 (6 bases). Per the germline V gene, CDR1 is MDHEN and CDR2 is SYDVKM. The CDR3 contains 14 residues. V was cut by 5 bases and J by 4 bases, with 15 bases left in between. DNA for the CDR3: TGTGCCAGCAGTGGCGGACAGATGCTGTACGAGCAGTACTTC. It translates to CASSGGQMLYEQYF.

This clonotype was found many times. This rearrangement joins TRBV12-3 or TRBV12-4 to TRBJ1-1; TRBD1 matches 9 bases. The CDR3 is 14 residues long. The V segment lost 7 bases and the J segment 1 base; nucleotides outside the gene matches: 4. The CDR3 DNA reads TGTGCCAGCAAATCGGGACAGGGGAACACTGAAGCTTTCTTT. Residues: CASKSGQGNTEAFF.

The chain joins TRBV6-1 to TRBJ1-4; D is perhaps TRBD1 (5 bases). V lost 2 bases to trimming and J lost 7 bases, with 17 bases between them. The CDR3 has 16 amino acids. Germline CDR1 and CDR2: MNHNS and SASEGT. The CDR3 region has the DNA TGTGCCAGCAGTGAACGTGATACAGGATCGTTTGAAAAACTGTTTTTT. Translated: CASSERDTGSFEKLFF.

This chain links TRBV5-1 with TRBJ1-1; D is unresolved. The CDR3 runs 14 residues. Germline values: CDR1 SGHRS, CDR2 YFSETQ. V shed 7 bases and J shed 1 base, with 14 bases lying between them. CDR3 sequence reads: CASGIGGANTEAFF. The CDR3, as DNA: TGCGCCAGCGGGATCGGCGGTGCGAACACTGAAGCTTTCTTT.

This clonotype was detected ten times or more. This chain joins TRBV20-1 and TRBJ2-2; no firm D call. The CDR3 length is 13 residues. V was pared by 2 bases and J by 4 bases, with 8 bases between. CDR1 and CDR2 from the germline V gene are DFQATT and SNEGSKA (reference sequence). For the CDR3, the DNA is TGCAGTGCTAGAACGGACGTCACCGGGGAGCTGTTTTTT. This sequence encodes CSARTDVTGELFF.

There are many counts of this clonotype. J is TRBJ2-3 and V is TRBV7-2, with 10 bases fitting TRBD1. The V segment lost 5 bases and the J segment 4 bases; nucleotides outside the gene matches: 9. CDR1 is SGHTA, CDR2 FQGNSA, per germline. This CDR3 has 16 amino acids. In DNA, the CDR3 is TGTGCCAGCAGCCTCCAGGACAGGGGGTACTCAGATACGCAGTATTTT. It translates to CASSLQDRGYSDTQYF.

In regard to this clonotype: One base away lies a much larger clone, so this may be a sequencing read error. The missing conserved phenylalanine or tryptophan at the end of this CDR3 makes a read error likely. The chain employs TRBV12-3 or TRBV12-4 and TRBJ1-1, with D unclear. The CDR3 is 11 amino acids. Trimming left V 3 bases short and J 8 bases short, with 7 bases between. In DNA, the CDR3 is TGTGCCAGCAGTTTTCAGTTGGAAGCTTTCTCT. It is translated as CASSFQLEAFS.

The rearrangement links TRBV20-1 to TRBJ1-1; D possibly corresponds to TRBD1 (5 bases). Trimming left V 0 bases short and J 3 bases short, with 23 bases between. The length of the CDR3 is 18 residues. The germline V gene has CDR1 DFQATT and CDR2 SNEGSKA (reference sequence). CDR3 in DNA: TGCAGTGCTAGAGACACAGACTCGGTTCGGGGGTGGTACACTGAAGCTTTCTTT. The encoded protein is CSARDTDSVRGWYTEAFF.

This clonotype was seen ten or more times. The V gene is TRBV29-1, the J gene TRBJ2-5; 8 bases are a match to TRBD1. V lost 6 bases and J lost 5; bases outside the gene matches: 11. The CDR3 covers 14 residues. Germline lookup yields CDR1 SQVTM and CDR2 ANQGSEA. The CDR3 DNA is TGCAGCGTGAACCCCGGGACAGGAGGGGAGACCCAGTACTTC. This encodes CSVNPGTGGETQYF.

This clonotype showed up many times. The chain links TRBV7-9 to TRBJ1-5, with 8 bases matching TRBD1. This CDR3 region has 16 residues. V shed 3 bases and J 5 bases; nucleotides not matched to a gene: 9. Germline V gene lookup returns CDR1 SEHNR and CDR2 FQNEAQ (reference sequence). The CDR3 reads CASSFWQGASDQPQHF. The CDR3 nucleotides are TGTGCCAGCAGCTTCTGGCAGGGGGCGTCGGATCAGCCCCAGCATTTT.

This clonotype was observed many times. The chain links TRBV7-2 to TRBJ2-7, with TRBD2 identical over 10 bases. The CDR3 totals 16 residues. Germline CDR1 reads SGHTA; CDR2 reads FQGNSA. The ends lost 4 bases at V and 0 bases at J; junction bases unmatched: 6. The chain's CDR3 is CASSSGAGGNSYEQYF. The DNA for the CDR3 is TGTGCCAGCAGCTCAGGAGCGGGAGGGAACTCCTACGAGCAGTACTTC.

The table lists this clonotype with many counts. The rearrangement links TRBV12-3 or TRBV12-4 to TRBJ2-7; D is perhaps TRBD2 (5 bases). The V end lost 3 bases, the J end lost 7 bases, and 13 bases lay between the germline ends. The CDR3 is 13 amino acids. The CDR3: CASSFQEDLEQYF. The CDR3 DNA follows: TGTGCCAGCAGTTTCCAGGAGGATTTAGAGCAGTACTTC.

This clonotype was seen more than once but under ten times. The gene calls are TRBV4-1 and TRBJ2-4, with 7 bases lining up with TRBD2. Per the germline V gene, CDR1 is MGHRA and CDR2 is YSYEKL. Germline trimming cut 1 base from V and 9 bases from J; bases unmatched to any gene: 3. The CDR3 has 13 residues. CDR3: CASSQAREGIQYF. The CDR3 DNA reads TGCGCCAGCAGCCAAGCCAGGGAGGGCATTCAGTACTTC.